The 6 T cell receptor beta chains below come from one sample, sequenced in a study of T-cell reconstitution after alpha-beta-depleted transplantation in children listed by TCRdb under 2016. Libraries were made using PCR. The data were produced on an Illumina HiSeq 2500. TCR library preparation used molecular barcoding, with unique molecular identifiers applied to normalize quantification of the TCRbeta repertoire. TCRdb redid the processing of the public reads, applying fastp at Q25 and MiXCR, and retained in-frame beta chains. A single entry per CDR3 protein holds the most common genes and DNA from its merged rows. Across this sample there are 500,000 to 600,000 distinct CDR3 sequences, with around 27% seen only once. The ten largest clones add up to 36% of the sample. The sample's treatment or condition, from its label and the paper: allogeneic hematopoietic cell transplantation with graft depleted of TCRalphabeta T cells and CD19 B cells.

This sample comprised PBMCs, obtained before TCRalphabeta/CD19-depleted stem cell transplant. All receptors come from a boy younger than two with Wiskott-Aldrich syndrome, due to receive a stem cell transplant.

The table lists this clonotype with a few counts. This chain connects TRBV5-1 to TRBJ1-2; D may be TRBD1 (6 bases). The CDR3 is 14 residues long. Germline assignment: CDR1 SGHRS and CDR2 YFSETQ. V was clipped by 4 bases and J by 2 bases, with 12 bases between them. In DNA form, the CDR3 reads TGCGCCAGCAGCCGTCGACAGGACAACTATGGCTACACCTTC. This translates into CASSRRQDNYGYTF.

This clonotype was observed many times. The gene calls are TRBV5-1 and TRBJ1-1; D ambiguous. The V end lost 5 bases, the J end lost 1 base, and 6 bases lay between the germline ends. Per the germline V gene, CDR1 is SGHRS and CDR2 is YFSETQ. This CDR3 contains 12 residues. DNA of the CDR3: TGCGCCAGCAGGTTCGCGAACACTGAAGCTTTCTTT. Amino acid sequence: CASRFANTEAFF. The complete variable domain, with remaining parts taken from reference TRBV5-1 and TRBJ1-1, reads KAGVTQTPRYLIKTRGQQVTLSCSPISGHRSVSWYQQTPGQGLQFLFEYFSETQRNKGNFPGRFSGRQFSNSRSEMNVSTLELGDSALYLCASRFANTEAFFGQGTRLTVV.

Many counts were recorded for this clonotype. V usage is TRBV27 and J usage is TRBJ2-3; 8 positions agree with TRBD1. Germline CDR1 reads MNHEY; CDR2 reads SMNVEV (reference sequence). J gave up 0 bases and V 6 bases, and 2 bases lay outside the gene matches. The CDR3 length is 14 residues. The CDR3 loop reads CASRRTGSTDTQYF. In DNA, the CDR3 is TGTGCCAGCAGAAGGACAGGGAGCACAGATACGCAGTATTTT.

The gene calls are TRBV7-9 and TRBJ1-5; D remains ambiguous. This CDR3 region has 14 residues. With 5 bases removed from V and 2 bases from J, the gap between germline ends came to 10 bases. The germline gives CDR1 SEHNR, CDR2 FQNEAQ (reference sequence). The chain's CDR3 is CASSPDGRNQPQHF. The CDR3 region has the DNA TGTGCCAGCAGCCCGGACGGTCGCAATCAGCCCCAGCATTTT.

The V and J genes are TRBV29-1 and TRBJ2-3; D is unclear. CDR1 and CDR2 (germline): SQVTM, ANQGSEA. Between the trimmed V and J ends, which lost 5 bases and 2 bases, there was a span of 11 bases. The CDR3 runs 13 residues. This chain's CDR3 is CSVPQELTDTQYF. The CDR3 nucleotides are TGCAGCGTTCCCCAAGAGCTCACAGATACGCAGTATTTT.

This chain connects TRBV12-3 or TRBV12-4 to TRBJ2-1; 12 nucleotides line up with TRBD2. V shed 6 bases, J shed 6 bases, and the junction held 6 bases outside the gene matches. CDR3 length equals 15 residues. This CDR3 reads CASRTSGRGVNEQFF. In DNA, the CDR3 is TGTGCCAGCAGGACTAGCGGGAGAGGGGTCAATGAGCAGTTCTTC.